The clone carrying this TCR beta chain was seen a handful of times. The V end lost 2 bases, the J end lost 4 bases, and 12 bases lay between the germline ends. The length of the CDR3 is 15 residues. The germline gives CDR1 MNHNY, CDR2 SVGAGI (reference sequence). The data are from a study of cytomegalovirus exposure and HLA in healthy donors. Researchers ran the PCR with 60 Vbeta and 13 Jbeta primers. Only in-frame clones appear in the TCRdb table, and some are missing; sequencing was by immunoSEQ multiplex PCR. The profile shows around 150,000 clones, about three fifths of them singletons. V and J are TRBV6-6 and TRBJ1-5; unclear D gene. The sequencing sample was made of PBMCs. This receptor was identified in a male donor in good health and CMV-seronegative. The CDR3 region has the DNA TGTGCCAGCAGTTACGGCAGTCAGGTTAATCAGCCCCAGCATTTT. Its translation: CASSYGSQVNQPQHF.